The present T cell receptor beta chain was sequenced within a study of cytomegalovirus exposure and HLA in healthy donors (dated by TCRdb to between 2016 and 2019). Background on the whole study: According to an earlier analysis of 550 to 750 of the donors, 200 million or so T cells yielded approximately 120 million unique TCR beta sequences and about 300 Gb of sequence data. Donor age, sex, ethnicity and CMV serostatus were compiled alongside the repertoire data. In the later analysis, no new phenotypic data were used to find candidate immune exposures; instead, reliance was placed on TCR beta sequences and their occurrence across donors. Every discovery cohort repertoire had been produced on one sequencing platform. Along with the approximately 700-subject first cohort, a separate validation cohort of over 90 different subjects was used. HLA typing included class I and class II loci at four-digit resolution. Typing coverage varied by locus: 629-630 donors for A, B, C, DRB1 and DQB1; approximately 500 for DQA1; approximately 570 for DPA1; roughly 450 for DPB1. Among the roughly 400 genotyped donors, approximately 77% belonged to the genetic ancestry cluster associated with self-reported Caucasian donors. On average, 235,054 unique TCR beta nucleotide sequences were sequenced per donor among 398 genotyped donors of the cohort, with around 19% of those sequences being non-productive. In an earlier analysis of 500 to 650 of the donors, high-throughput TCR beta sequencing was used to judge whether each TCR beta V gene segment behaved as functional or pseudogenic. An early release covering roughly 600 HLA-typed donors comprised about 300 gigabases of sequencing data and around 85 million unique TCR sequences. Genome-wide SNP genotypes for about 65% of the roughly 670 donors were used in a later genetic analysis, which treated that subset as a discovery cohort. In a later analysis, previously published TCR beta repertoires from 550 to 700 donors were re-analyzed and high-resolution HLA genotyping was added so that TCR occurrence patterns could be studied. High-throughput TCR immunosequencing, statistical association of individual TCRs with disease status, and machine learning were combined to predict cytomegalovirus infection status. The study was designed to test whether signatures of past pathogen exposure could be identified by cataloging public T cell receptors. Four or five DR-DQ haplotypes were handled as single units for association and clustering because linkage in the cohort was strong. Using immunosequencing, the study profiled T cell repertoires from fewer than 850 subjects and related those repertoires to cytomegalovirus serostatus. The full study reports these points: According to a later analysis, most CMV-associated TCR beta chains appeared to be HLA-restricted, and the HLA associations seemed to be driven largely by CMV exposure. The 87-base-pair reads could not distinguish some IMGT-functional V segments, including TRBV6-2 and TRBV6-3, so those segments were excluded. Cytomegalovirus status was reported to be diagnosed by the classifier with high specificity and sensitivity in both the original and validation cohorts. The only immune exposure information available for the cohort was CMV serostatus. About 17 rarely observed V segments, including chromosome 9 orphons, were excluded from the earlier analysis of approximately 500 of the donors because counts were too low. Roughly uniform sequencing depth across donors was assumed in presence/absence analyses, although this assumption may not hold. In a later genetic analysis, a missense DCLRE1C variant was associated with V-gene and J-gene trimming of TCR beta chains, and the association was replicated in an independent cohort. A few of the identified cytomegalovirus-associated TCR beta chains were confirmed in vitro to be specific for cytomegalovirus antigens. Correlated functional status among segregating V segments might reflect linkage disequilibrium, but an unknown experimental factor could not be ruled out. Most TCR sequences were seen in very few donors, while some public TCRs were found in many individuals. A further reported finding was that TCR beta sequences accurately predicted the HLA-A and HLA-B alleles for most subjects in the first cohort. In a later analysis, HLA-associated TCR beta chains were found to be more clonally expanded and to have lower generation probabilities than equally common non-associated chains. In a later analysis, 16,951 TCR beta sequences were associated with specific HLA alleles at a false discovery rate of 0.05. When HLA alleles, especially DR and DQ, strongly co-occurred, TCR associations were difficult to assign to individual alleles. The authors suggested that the approach could potentially be generalized to other disease states and immunological phenotypes. A cluster of highly shared sequence variants was judged likely to be a technical artifact of the sequencing pipeline. An earlier analysis of some 590 of the donors showed that most TCR beta V segments appeared in productive rearrangements either about 90% or about 30% of the time, which broadly matched IMGT annotations. In the study, 150 to 200 TCR beta chains were listed as associated with cytomegalovirus. A later genetic analysis reported fewer N-insertions in productive TCRs among donors in an Asian-associated ancestry cluster than the approximately 700-donor mean. In a later analysis, the rate of TCR association differed among HLA loci, with DRB1 alleles having the most associated TCRs and HLA-C alleles having the fewest. This cohort had only TCR beta chains sequenced, and the lack of alpha or paired-chain data limited which features could be detected. In a later analysis, several top co-occurrence clusters were reported to appear linked to parvovirus B19, influenza, CMV and Epstein-Barr virus. Because some donors lacked HLA typing at each locus, the association tests relied only on the typed subset.

The cohort was made up of approximately 670 healthy bone marrow donors. At the time of sampling, all cohort members were nominally healthy, though unrecorded immune exposures were likely present. The donor was CMV seropositive and was included in the group of 250 to 300 seropositive cohort members. Each donor provided a peripheral blood sample, and peripheral blood mononuclear cells were used for TCR beta sequencing. Genomic DNA extraction from the blood cell samples was performed with the Qiagen DNeasy Blood Extraction Kit. Receptors were amplified or captured by the immunoSEQ multiplex PCR assay. A mixture of 60 forward primers for TCR Vbeta segments and 13 reverse primers for TCR Jbeta segments was used in the multiplex PCR. Amplification of the CDR3 region of rearranged TCR beta genes was performed with a multiplex PCR assay on genomic DNA. The Illumina HiSeq System was used to sequence the amplified TCR beta libraries as 87-base-pair reads. Per the source publication's procedure: A later analysis tallied some 79 million unique TCR beta chains across the 666 repertoires, and some 12 million of those chains were shared by two or more donors. To remove PCR and sequencing errors, raw reads were error-corrected and collapsed into unique sequences using a nearest-neighbor algorithm that merged closely related sequences. Alignment of CDR3 sequences to IMGT reference sequences was used to assign V, D and J gene segments. For a sequence to be retained, a match of at least six nucleotides to both a V gene segment and a J gene segment was required. A rearrangement was called productive if the CDR3 had no stop codons and remained in frame with V and J, and every other rearrangement was called non-productive. Following IMGT convention, CDR3 was defined as the stretch from the second conserved V-encoded cysteine up to the conserved J-encoded phenylalanine. In an earlier analysis of more than 550 of the donors, sequences lacking an unambiguous match to a single V gene segment were excluded. In an earlier analysis of some 590 of the donors, V segments were called functional above 56.7% productive rearrangements and were called segregating when the between-donor standard deviation exceeded 5%. To diagnose cytomegalovirus status from the catalog of TCR beta chain sequences, a statistical classification framework was built. V and J gene assignment, in a later analysis, came from comparing TCR nucleotide sequences with IMGT/GENE-DB human TR gene sequences. A later analysis assigned CDR3 sequences and most-parsimonious VDJ recombination scenarios with the TCRdist pipeline. A later analysis defined each TCR beta chain by its CDR3 amino acid sequence plus V-gene family, and excluded reads lacking a unique V-gene family. As a way to deal with suspected cross-contamination and a sequencing artifact, a later analysis dropped 500 to 700 nucleotide sequences that were highly shared and had low generation probability. In a later analysis, a clonal expansion index for each public chain was calculated from normalized within-repertoire ranks of inferred template counts. A later analysis computed generation probabilities with a VDJ recombination model fitted to out-of-frame rearrangements, and checked the results against IGoR. Hypergeometric tests were used in a later analysis to score TCR-TCR, TCR-HLA and TCR-CMV co-occurrence, with a repertoire-size bias correction applied to the TCR pairs. In a later analysis, false discovery rates were estimated by permuting HLA or CMV assignments 20 times. In a later analysis, co-occurring TCRs were grouped using DBSCAN, with TCRdist sequence similarity added in when clustering inside HLA-allele-positive subsets. Repertoires with fewer than 30,000 or more than 120,000 public chains were left out of co-occurrence clustering, as were five repertoires with anomalous nucleotide sharing. Entries here come from immuneACCESS through TCRdb and include only in-frame sequences with V and J called. Some clones fail to appear in such tables; in the studies checked, an unresolved V gene covers under half of the shortfall, and the cause of the remainder is unknown. The V and J calls and clone size come from that table; D and trimming were worked out from the DNA. This sample is represented by approximately 150,000 clones; over 80% of them were singletons. About 4% of the sample is taken by the ten largest.

This clone occurred once. Its antigen target is currently unknown. A read error may account for a junction end that differs from germline. From the germline V gene (reference sequence), CDR1 is SEHNR and CDR2 is FQNEAQ. Including cysteine and phenylalanine, the CDR3 has 15 amino acids. CDR3 DNA only is kept here, 45 bases in frame from base 1. Rearrangement joined TRBV7-9 to TRBJ2-3; TRBD2 is perhaps the D gene, given 6 matching bases. What was sequenced was PBMCs. The receptor was isolated from a man between 50 and 59 years old in good health and CMV-seropositive. The nucleotide sequence is TGTTCCAGCAGCTTAGCGGCAACAGGCACAGATACGCAGTATTTT. This sequence encodes CSSSLAATGTDTQYF.